The 14 T cell receptor beta chains below all came from one sample that was sequenced in a study of blood T cells in healthy people across ages. Next came a second PCR, run for about 7 to 12 cycles, which used a sample-barcoded 5' primer along with a J-beta primer mix. TCRdb ran MiXCR on the 5' RACE reads and lists one entry per CDR3 protein. The sample consists of over 1,500,000 distinct CDR3 sequences, 30% to 40% of them appearing once. The sample consisted of blood. All receptors derive from a human donor in good health.

V gene TRBV7-3 combines with J gene TRBJ2-1, with 8 bases identical to TRBD1. With 0 bases clipped from V and 1 base from J, the junction kept 2 bases outside the gene matches. Germline V lookup: CDR1 SGHTA, CDR2 FQGTGA. This CDR3 comprises 16 residues. This chain's CDR3 is CASSLTGDRSYNEQFF. CDR3 sequence (DNA): TGTGCCAGCAGCTTAACCGGGGACAGGTCCTACAATGAGCAGTTCTTC.

As concerns this clonotype: Just one base apart from a much larger clone, this may be a read error. V gene TRBV6-1 combines with J gene TRBJ2-1; 7 bases agree with TRBD2. CDR3 size: 14 residues. CDR1 is MNHNS and CDR2 is SASEGT in the germline V gene. CDR3 residues: CASMPSGFYNGQFF. The DNA of the CDR3 is TGTGCCAGCATGCCTAGCGGCTTCTACAATGGGCAGTTCTTC.

This chain uses TRBV6-2 or TRBV6-3 with TRBJ1-1; no firm D call. Germline values: CDR1 MNHEY, CDR2 SVGEGT. Deletions cut 0 bases from V and 6 bases from J, with 11 bases between. The CDR3 has 14 amino acids. For the CDR3, the DNA is TGTGCCAGCAGTTACTCGACCCAGGTCTCTGAAGCTTTCTTT. Its protein product is CASSYSTQVSEAFF.

The J gene is TRBJ1-2, the V gene TRBV19; TRBD1 aligns across 7 bases. Germline V CDR1 and CDR2: LNHDA, SQIVND (reference sequence). J gave up 5 bases and V 5 bases, and 5 bases lay outside the gene matches. The CDR3 contains 13 residues. CDR3: CASSLPGQYGYTF. The CDR3 DNA follows: TGTGCCAGTAGTCTACCGGGACAGTATGGCTACACCTTC.

The chain is built from TRBV15 and TRBJ2-1, with 12 bases identical to TRBD1. CDR1 is LNHNV and CDR2 is YYDKDF in the germline V gene (reference sequence). J lost 8 bases, V lost 3 bases, and 11 bases had no gene match. This CDR3 is 17 amino acids long. The CDR3 sequence is CATSRLGQGANDHEQFF. For the CDR3, the DNA is TGTGCCACCAGCAGGTTGGGACAGGGGGCCAACGACCATGAGCAGTTCTTC. The full variable domain, its missing parts supplied by reference TRBV15 and TRBJ2-1, is DAMVIQNPRYQVTQFGKPVTLSCSQTLNHNVMYWYQQKSSQAPKLLFHYYDKDFNNEADTPDNFQSRRPNTSFCFLDIRSPGLGDTAMYLCATSRLGQGANDHEQFFGPGTRLTVL.

The V and J genes are TRBV7-3 and TRBJ1-6, with D tentatively TRBD1 (5 bases). Germline V gene data show CDR1 as SGHTA and CDR2 as FQGTGA. V gave up 1 base and J gave up 6 bases, with 10 bases separating them. CDR3 length equals 15 residues. This CDR3 is CASSLIGGSNSPLHF. CDR3 coding DNA: TGTGCCAGCAGCTTAATCGGGGGGTCTAATTCACCCCTCCACTTT.

This chain joins TRBV7-2 and TRBJ2-5; TRBD2 aligns across 7 bases. The trim removed 6 bases at V and 9 bases at J, leaving 10 bases unmatched. CDR1 is SGHTA and CDR2 is FQGNSA in the germline V gene. This CDR3 region has 13 residues. The CDR3 bases are TGTGCCAGCAGTGGCGGGGGTCGGGAGGCCCAGTACTTC. It specifies CASSGGGREAQYF.

The genes are TRBV20-1 and TRBJ1-5; D unresolved. The V and J ends lost 4 bases and 3 bases respectively, with 10 bases between them. Germline V gene lookup returns CDR1 DFQATT and CDR2 SNEGSKA (reference sequence). CDR3 length: 13 amino acids. This CDR3 reads CSAIPDVNQPQHF. Here the CDR3 DNA reads TGCAGTGCTATACCGGACGTCAATCAGCCCCAGCATTTT.

J is TRBJ2-3 and V is TRBV11-2, with D unresolved. The CDR3 is made up of 14 amino acids. The germline CDR1 and CDR2 sequences are SGHAT and FQNNGV. Trimming left V 2 bases short and J 12 bases short, with 18 bases between. CDR3 sequence: CASSLSPAEGAQYF. DNA for the CDR3: TGTGCCAGCAGCTTAAGTCCAGCCGAAGGTGCCCAGTATTTT.

This clonotype was recorded only once. The chain has TRBV5-1 and TRBJ2-5, with D hard to call. The V gene lost 0 bases and the J gene lost 2 bases, with 14 bases spanning the gap. CDR3 length equals 16 residues. Germline CDR1 reads SGHRS; CDR2 reads YFSETQ. The CDR3 here is CASSLVPGGQQETQYF. Written as DNA, the CDR3 is TGCGCCAGCAGCTTGGTACCGGGTGGGCAGCAAGAGACCCAGTACTTC.

The sample holds a few counts of this clonotype. The gene calls are TRBV24-1 and TRBJ1-2; tentative D call: TRBD1 (6 bases). V was shortened by 4 bases and J by 2 bases, with 13 bases between the two germline ends. Germline CDR1 KGHDR, CDR2 SFDVKD. The CDR3 is made up of 15 amino acids. In DNA form, the CDR3 reads TGTGCCACCAGTGACGTGACGCAGGGGAACTATGGCTACACCTTC. Its translation is CATSDVTQGNYGYTF.

This clonotype has just a few counts. The gene calls are TRBV7-8 and TRBJ1-1, with D maybe TRBD1 (6 bases). V was pared by 3 bases and J by 3 bases, with 20 bases between. The length of the CDR3 is 17 residues. The V gene's germline CDR1 is SGHVS and CDR2 FQNEAQ. For the CDR3, the DNA is TGTGCCAGCAGCTTTGAATTTTGGGGGGCTGGGGACACTGAAGCTTTCTTT. It codes for CASSFEFWGAGDTEAFF.

CDR3 amino acids: CASSPSEYTEAFF. CDR3 in DNA: TGTGCCAGCAGCCCATCAGAGTACACTGAAGCTTTCTTT. The chain joins TRBV7-3 to TRBJ1-1; D remains unclear. Trimming took 5 bases from V and 3 from J, leaving 10 bases between them. The CDR3 runs to 13 residues. CDR1 is SGHTA, CDR2 FQGTGA, per germline.

The chain couples TRBV4-2 to TRBJ2-5, with D possibly matching TRBD2 (7 bases). The length of the CDR3 is 15 residues. V lost 4 bases to trimming and J lost 5 bases, with 17 bases between them. Germline CDR1 is LGHNA and CDR2 is YNFKEQ. This CDR3 reads CASSPEGGATETQYF. The CDR3, as DNA: TGTGCCAGCAGCCCCGAGGGGGGGGCGACGGAGACCCAGTACTTC.